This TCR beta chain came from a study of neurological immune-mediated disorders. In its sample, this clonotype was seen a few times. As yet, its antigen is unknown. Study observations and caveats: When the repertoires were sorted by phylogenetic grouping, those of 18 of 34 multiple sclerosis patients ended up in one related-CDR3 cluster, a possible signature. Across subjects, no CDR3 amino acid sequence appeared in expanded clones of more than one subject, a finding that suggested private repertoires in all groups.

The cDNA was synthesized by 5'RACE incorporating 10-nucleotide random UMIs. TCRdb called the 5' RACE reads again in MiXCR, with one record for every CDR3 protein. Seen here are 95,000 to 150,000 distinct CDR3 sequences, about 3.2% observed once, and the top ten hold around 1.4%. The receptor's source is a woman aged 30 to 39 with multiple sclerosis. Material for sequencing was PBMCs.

CDR3 bases: TGCAGTGCTAGAAGGGGACAGGGCGGAGGCTACACCTTC. Translated: CSARRGQGGGYTF. The chain has TRBV20-1 and TRBJ1-2, with TRBD1 matching 9 bases. The CDR3 has 13 amino acids. Germline CDR1 reads DFQATT; CDR2 reads SNEGSKA (reference sequence). V shed 2 bases, J shed 8 bases, and the junction held 6 bases outside the gene matches.